This T cell receptor (beta chain) was sequenced for a study of T cell responses to AZD1222 COVID-19 vaccine. The CDR3 totals 17 residues. Germline V gene data show CDR1 as SGHDT and CDR2 as YYEEEE. Trimming took off 0 bases at V and 3 bases at J, with 18 bases between the two ends. This table comes from immunoSEQ multiplex PCR, and its TCRdb copy is limited to in-frame clones, with some not included. The repertoire holds some 110,000 clones, with less than 90% as singletons. The receptor comes from an adult in good health. Material: peripheral blood, obtained on day 0 of AZD1222 vaccination. The chain links TRBV5-6 to TRBJ1-1, with D possibly matching TRBD1 (5 bases). For the CDR3, the DNA is TGTGCCAGCAGCTTGGATGGGACCTCCCTAGTCGACACTGAAGCTTTCTTT. It codes for CASSLDGTSLVDTEAFF.